A single sample is the source of the 18 T cell receptor beta chains below, sequenced in a study of CD8 T cells in ankylosing spondylitis. TCRdb re-called the 5' RACE reads through MiXCR, storing one row per CDR3 protein. Among hundreds of thousands of distinct CDR3 sequences, roughly 20% were seen once, and the ten largest hold roughly 3.6%. The source material was blood, either unsorted or a sorted T cell fraction (not recorded which). All receptors come from a female donor with ankylosing spondylitis or in good health (not recorded which).

The chain has TRBV11-2 and TRBJ2-7; D is undetermined. V lost 8 bases, J lost 1 base, and 18 bases lay in between. The length of the CDR3 is 15 residues. The germline CDR1 and CDR2 sequences are SGHAT and FQNNGV. The DNA for the CDR3 is TGTGCCAGCGCCCCCCTGGGTGTGTCATCCTACGAGCAGTACTTC. It codes for CASAPLGVSSYEQYF.

This clonotype came up a few times. This chain joins TRBV29-1 and TRBJ2-4; the D is unclear. Germline V gene lookup returns CDR1 SQVTM and CDR2 ANQGSEA. The CDR3 extends over 13 amino acids. Trimming took 2 bases from V and 7 from J, leaving 12 bases between them. The CDR3 nucleotides are TGCAGCGTTGAAACGGCCGCTGGGAACATTCAGTACTTC. Translating it yields CSVETAAGNIQYF.

The chain carries TRBV9 and TRBJ2-5; a weak D match, TRBD1 (6 bases). The CDR3 consists of 15 residues. Germline values: CDR1 SGDLS, CDR2 YYNGEE. The V end lost 0 bases, the J end lost 5 bases, and 14 bases lay between the germline ends. CDR3 in amino acids: CASSVAMTGAETQYF. The CDR3 DNA is TGTGCCAGCAGCGTAGCCATGACAGGAGCCGAGACCCAGTACTTC.

V usage is TRBV5-1 and J usage is TRBJ2-5, with TRBD1 as a possible D gene (8 bases). The CDR3 is 15 residues long. Trimming took off 0 bases at V and 5 bases at J, with 14 bases between the two ends. CDR1 SGHRS and CDR2 YFSETQ come from the germline V gene. Written as DNA, the CDR3 is TGCGCCAGCAGCTTGGACAGGGGGAGGGAGGAGACCCAGTACTTC. Encoded protein: CASSLDRGREETQYF. The whole variable domain, filled in from reference TRBV5-1 and TRBJ2-5, reads KAGVTQTPRYLIKTRGQQVTLSCSPISGHRSVSWYQQTPGQGLQFLFEYFSETQRNKGNFPGRFSGRQFSNSRSEMNVSTLELGDSALYLCASSLDRGREETQYFGPGTRLLVL.

This clonotype was seen repeatedly, ten times or more. The CDR3 reads CSARSGLAGVNEQFF. The CDR3 DNA is TGCAGTGCTAGGTCTGGACTAGCGGGAGTCAATGAGCAGTTCTTC. V is TRBV20-1 and J is TRBJ2-1; 13 nucleotides agree with TRBD2. Germline V CDR1 and CDR2: DFQATT, SNEGSKA (reference sequence). This CDR3 comprises 15 residues. The ends lost 3 bases at V and 6 bases at J; junction bases unmatched: 5.

V and J are TRBV18 and TRBJ1-1, with D possibly TRBD1 on 5 matching bases. This CDR3 contains 15 residues. Germline CDR1 is KGHSH and CDR2 is LQKENI. Between the trimmed V and J ends, which lost 3 bases and 8 bases, there was a span of 19 bases. CDR3 amino acids: CASSPFRGGLGEAFF. The DNA of the CDR3 is TGTGCCAGCTCACCGTTTCGTGGGGGATTGGGAGAAGCTTTCTTT.

This chain uses TRBV20-1 with TRBJ2-3; the D is unclear. The V and J ends lost 1 base and 2 bases respectively, with 10 bases between them. Per the germline V gene, CDR1 is DFQATT and CDR2 is SNEGSKA (reference sequence). The CDR3 totals 14 residues. The CDR3: CSARGRWTTDTQYF. The DNA for the CDR3 is TGCAGTGCTAGAGGAAGGTGGACCACAGATACGCAGTATTTT.

V is TRBV20-1 and J is TRBJ2-5, with 7 bases matching TRBD1. With 3 bases clipped from V and 2 bases from J, the junction kept 6 bases outside the gene matches. There are 14 residues in the CDR3. The germline CDR1 and CDR2 sequences are DFQATT and SNEGSKA (reference sequence). The CDR3 is CSARGQLRQETQYF. The CDR3 DNA sequence: TGCAGTGCTAGGGGACAGCTCCGTCAAGAGACCCAGTACTTC.

This clonotype has a handful of counts. The rearrangement joins TRBV29-1 to TRBJ1-1; D perhaps matches TRBD1 (6 bases). V was pared by 4 bases and J by 5 bases, with 8 bases between. The CDR3 spans 11 residues. CDR1 is SQVTM and CDR2 is ANQGSEA in the germline V gene. The CDR3 region is CSVAGTTEAFF. DNA of the CDR3: TGCAGCGTTGCCGGGACAACTGAAGCTTTCTTT.

This clonotype was picked up a small number of times. The chain combines TRBV3-1 with TRBJ1-2; D uncertain. The ends were cut back, 6 bases at V and 9 bases at J, with 14 bases in the middle. CDR1 is LGHDT, CDR2 YNNKEL, per germline (reference sequence). This CDR3 comprises 12 residues. The CDR3 loop reads CASRGGFDRYTF. The CDR3 bases are TGTGCCAGCAGAGGCGGGTTCGATCGCTACACCTTC.

V gene TRBV7-2 combines with J gene TRBJ2-1; TRBD1 matches 9 bases. Germline assignment: CDR1 SGHTA and CDR2 FQGNSA. This CDR3 comprises 16 residues. J lost 4 bases, V lost 0 bases, and 4 bases had no gene match. CDR3: CASSLAMGQGYNEQFF. The CDR3 DNA reads as TGTGCCAGCAGCTTAGCGATGGGACAGGGATACAATGAGCAGTTCTTC.

The V and J genes are TRBV20-1 and TRBJ2-3, with 8 bases matching TRBD2. CDR1 and CDR2 (germline): DFQATT, SNEGSKA (reference sequence). The CDR3 consists of 13 residues. V dropped 5 bases and J dropped 2; count of bases not matched to a gene: 3. This CDR3 is CSAYSGNTDTQYF. DNA of the CDR3: TGCAGTGCTTATAGCGGGAACACAGATACGCAGTATTTT.

This clonotype was seen more than once but under ten times. The genes are TRBV12-3 or TRBV12-4 and TRBJ2-4; tentatively, D is TRBD2 (5 bases). Trimming removed 3 bases from V and 3 bases from J, with 9 bases in between. CDR3 size: 14 residues. The CDR3 reads CASSFSEGKNIQYF. CDR3 coding DNA: TGTGCCAGCAGTTTCTCTGAGGGCAAAAACATTCAGTACTTC.

The chain is built from TRBV15 and TRBJ2-2; weak D call: TRBD2 (6 bases). Trimming left V 1 base short and J 5 bases short, with 14 bases between. Germline V gene lookup returns CDR1 LNHNV and CDR2 YYDKDF (reference sequence). This CDR3 spans 16 amino acids. The CDR3: CATSRGLGPGTGELFF. CDR3 DNA: TGTGCCACCAGCAGAGGACTAGGGCCGGGAACCGGGGAGCTGTTTTTT.

This clonotype was detected a few times. The gene calls are TRBV4-3 and TRBJ2-7, with D maybe TRBD1 (5 bases). The length of the CDR3 is 16 residues. Germline lookup yields CDR1 LGHNA and CDR2 YSLEER. The V gene lost 1 base and the J gene lost 3 bases, with 16 bases spanning the gap. The CDR3 reads CASSQGMGLPFYEQYF. CDR3 nucleotides: TGCGCCAGCAGCCAAGGTATGGGGCTTCCCTTCTACGAGCAGTACTTC.

The chain employs TRBV10-3 and TRBJ2-1, with D unresolved. CDR3 length: 11 amino acids. V dropped 2 bases and J dropped 5 bases, with 1 base sitting between them. Germline V CDR1 and CDR2: ENHRY, SYGVKD. CDR3 DNA sequence: TGTGCCATCAGTGAGCACAATGAGCAGTTCTTC. This sequence encodes CAISEHNEQFF.

This clonotype was observed at least ten times. The chain uses TRBV28 and TRBJ2-1; 10 nucleotides agree with TRBD1. Germline CDR1 MDHEN, CDR2 SYDVKM. The CDR3 is made up of 14 amino acids. Trimming at V came to 5 bases and at J to 5 bases, leaving 3 bases not matched to a gene. CDR3: CASSLGQGDNEQFF. CDR3 nucleotide sequence: TGTGCCAGCAGTCTCGGACAGGGGGACAATGAGCAGTTCTTC. The full variable domain, completed using reference TRBV28 and TRBJ2-1, is DVKVTQSSRYLVKRTGEKVFLECVQDMDHENMFWYRQDPGLGLRLIYFSYDVKMKEKGDIPEGYSVSREKKERFSLILESASTNQTSMYLCASSLGQGDNEQFFGPGTRLTVL.

A few counts support this clonotype. This sequence joins TRBV7-7 and TRBJ2-2; 8 bases map to TRBD2. J lost 6 bases, V lost 8 bases, and 8 bases had no gene match. This CDR3 has 14 residues. CDR1 SSHAT and CDR2 FNYEAQ come from the germline V gene (reference sequence). CDR3 coding DNA: TGTGCCAGCGGTCGGGAGGGCCTTCCCGGGGAGCTGTTTTTT. Residues: CASGREGLPGELFF. The variable domain in full, with the rest retrieved from reference TRBV7-7 and TRBJ2-2, is GAGVSQSPRYKVTKRGQDVTLRCDPISSHATLYWYQQALGQGPEFLTYFNYEAQPDKSGLPSDRFSAERPEGSISTLTIQRTEQRDSAMYRCASGREGLPGELFFGEGSRLTVL.